This entry concerns a single T cell receptor (beta chain). The data are from a study of shared clonotypes between healthy human individuals. TCRdb's copy holds only in-frame clones and misses some; the assay was immunoSEQ multiplex PCR. The sample includes about 1.1 million clones, more than 75% of them seen just once. Germline CDR1 and CDR2: MNHEY and SVGAGI. The CDR3 runs to 14 residues. Trimming pared 7 bases from V and 0 bases from J, leaving 10 bases between. This TCR was sampled from a man in his late teens or twenties in good health. Some clones in this sample may be carry-over from other donors' samples. The gene calls are TRBV6-5 and TRBJ1-3; D gene ambiguous. The source material was memory CD4+ T cells from PBMCs. Specified subset: CD45RA-negative fraction. CDR3 bases: TGTGCCAGCATAGGCCGAAGCTCTGGAAACACCATATATTTT. Protein sequence: CASIGRSSGNTIYF.